Listed here is a single T cell receptor beta chain. The antigen remains undetermined. The data were produced by immunoSEQ multiplex PCR, yet TCRdb's version contains in-frame clones alone and is incomplete. The sample yields 200,000 to 300,000 clones, roughly 93% seen once. CDR1 MDHEN and CDR2 SYDVKM come from the germline V gene. V was clipped by 3 bases and J by 9 bases, with 15 bases between them. The CDR3 totals 13 residues. This entry is derived from a study of T cell responses to AZD1222 COVID-19 vaccine. The study's findings and limits: Spike-specific TCR breadth and depth were elevated following two AZD1222 doses. Females outnumbered males among donors, who were mostly white British; clonal diversity was possibly underestimated.

The TCR originated in an adult in good health. The input for sequencing was peripheral blood, taken on day 0 of AZD1222 vaccination. This chain joins TRBV28 and TRBJ2-7, with D possibly matching TRBD1 (6 bases). The CDR3 reads CASSLGMGARQYF. CDR3 nucleotide sequence: TGTGCCAGCAGTTTGGGCATGGGGGCGAGGCAGTACTTC.